This T cell receptor (beta chain) was documented in a study of cytomegalovirus exposure and HLA in healthy donors. Clones were sequenced by immunoSEQ multiplex PCR, and TCRdb holds only the in-frame ones, with some missing. The sample records some 350,000 clones, around 87% being singletons. CDR3 size: 15 residues. CDR1 is MDHEN, CDR2 SYDVKM, per germline. Trimming removed 7 bases at V and 4 bases at J, with 20 bases between. V and J are TRBV28 and TRBJ2-7; D is unresolved. This sequence was found in a woman aged 25 to 39 in good health and CMV-seropositive. Sequences were obtained from PBMCs. The CDR3: CASTTGSSIEYEQYF. CDR3 DNA: TGTGCCAGCACCACCGGAAGTAGCATCGAATACGAGCAGTACTTC.